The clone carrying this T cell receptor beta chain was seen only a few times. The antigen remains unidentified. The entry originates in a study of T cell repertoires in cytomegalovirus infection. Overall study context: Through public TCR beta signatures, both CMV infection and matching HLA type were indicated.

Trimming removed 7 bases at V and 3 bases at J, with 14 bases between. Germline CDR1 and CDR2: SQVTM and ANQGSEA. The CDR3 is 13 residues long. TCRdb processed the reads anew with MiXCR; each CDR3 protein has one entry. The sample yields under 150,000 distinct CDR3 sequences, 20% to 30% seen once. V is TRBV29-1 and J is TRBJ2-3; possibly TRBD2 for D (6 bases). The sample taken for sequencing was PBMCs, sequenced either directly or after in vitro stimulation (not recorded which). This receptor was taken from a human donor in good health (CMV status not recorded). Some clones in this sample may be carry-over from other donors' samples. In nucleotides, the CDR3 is TGCAGCGGAGAGGTTCTAGCGACAGATACGCAGTATTTT. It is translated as CSGEVLATDTQYF.